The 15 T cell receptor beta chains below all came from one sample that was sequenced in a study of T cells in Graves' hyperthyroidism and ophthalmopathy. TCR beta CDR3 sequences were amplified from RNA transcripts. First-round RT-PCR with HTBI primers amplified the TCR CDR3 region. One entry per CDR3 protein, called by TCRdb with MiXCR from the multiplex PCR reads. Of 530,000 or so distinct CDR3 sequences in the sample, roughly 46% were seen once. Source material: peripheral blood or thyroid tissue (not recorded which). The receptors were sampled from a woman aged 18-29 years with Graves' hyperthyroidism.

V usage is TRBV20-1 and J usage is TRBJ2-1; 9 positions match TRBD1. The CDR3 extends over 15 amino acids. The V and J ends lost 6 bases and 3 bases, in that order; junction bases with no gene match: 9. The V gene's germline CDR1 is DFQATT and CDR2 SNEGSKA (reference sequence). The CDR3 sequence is CSARTDRGDYNEQFF. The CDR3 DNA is TGCAGTGCCCGAACGGACAGGGGCGACTACAATGAGCAGTTCTTC.

CDR3 in amino acids: CSAEDEGNQPQHF. CDR3 DNA sequence: TGCAGTGCTGAGGACGAGGGCAATCAGCCCCAGCATTTT. V gene TRBV20-1 combines with J gene TRBJ1-5; D is undetermined. V shed 5 bases and J shed 2 bases, with 10 bases lying between them. This CDR3 has 13 residues. CDR1 is DFQATT, CDR2 SNEGSKA, per germline (reference sequence).

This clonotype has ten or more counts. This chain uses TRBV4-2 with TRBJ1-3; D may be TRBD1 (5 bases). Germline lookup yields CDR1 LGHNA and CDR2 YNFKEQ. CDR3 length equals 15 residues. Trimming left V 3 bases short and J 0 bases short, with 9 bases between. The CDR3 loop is CASSHDRSSGNTIYF. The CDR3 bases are TGTGCCAGCAGCCACGACAGAAGCTCTGGAAACACCATATATTTT.

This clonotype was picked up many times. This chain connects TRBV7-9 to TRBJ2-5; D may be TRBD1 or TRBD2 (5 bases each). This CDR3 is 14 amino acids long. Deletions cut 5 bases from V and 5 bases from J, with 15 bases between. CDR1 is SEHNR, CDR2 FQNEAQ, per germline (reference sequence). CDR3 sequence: CASSQAGGGETQYF. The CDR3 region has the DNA TGTGCCAGCAGCCAGGCTGGGGGTGGGGAGACCCAGTACTTC.

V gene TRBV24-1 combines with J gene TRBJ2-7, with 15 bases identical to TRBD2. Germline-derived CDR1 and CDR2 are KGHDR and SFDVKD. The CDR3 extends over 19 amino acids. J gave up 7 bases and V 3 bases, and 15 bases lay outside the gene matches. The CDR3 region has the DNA TGTGCCACCAGTGATCAGGGACTAGCGGGAGGTCCTCTGGTAGATGAGCAGTACTTC. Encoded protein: CATSDQGLAGGPLVDEQYF.

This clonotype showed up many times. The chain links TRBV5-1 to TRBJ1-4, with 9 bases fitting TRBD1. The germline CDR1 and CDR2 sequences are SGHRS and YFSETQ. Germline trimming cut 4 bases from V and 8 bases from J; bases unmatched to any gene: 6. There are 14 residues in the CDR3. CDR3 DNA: TGCGCCAGCAGCCCGGGACAGGGTGGCGAAAAACTGTTTTTT. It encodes CASSPGQGGEKLFF.

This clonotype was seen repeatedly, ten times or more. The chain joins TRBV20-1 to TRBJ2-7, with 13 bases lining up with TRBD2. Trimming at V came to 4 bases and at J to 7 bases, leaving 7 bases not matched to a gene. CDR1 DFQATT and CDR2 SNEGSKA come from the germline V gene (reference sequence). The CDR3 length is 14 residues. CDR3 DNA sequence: TGCAGTGCTACGGGACTAGCGGGATCGGAAGAGCAGTACTTC. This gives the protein CSATGLAGSEEQYF.

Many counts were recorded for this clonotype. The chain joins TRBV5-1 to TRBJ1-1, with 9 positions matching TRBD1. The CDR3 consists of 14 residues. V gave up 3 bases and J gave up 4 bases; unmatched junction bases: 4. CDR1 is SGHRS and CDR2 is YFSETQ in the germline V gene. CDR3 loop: CASSSTGGTTEAFF. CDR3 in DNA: TGCGCCAGCAGCTCGACAGGGGGGACCACTGAAGCTTTCTTT.

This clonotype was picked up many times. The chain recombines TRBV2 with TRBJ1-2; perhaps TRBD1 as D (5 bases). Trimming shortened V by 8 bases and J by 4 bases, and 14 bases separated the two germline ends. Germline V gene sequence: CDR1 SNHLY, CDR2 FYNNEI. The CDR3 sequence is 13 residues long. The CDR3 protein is CASLWDGTYGYTF. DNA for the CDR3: TGTGCCAGCCTCTGGGACGGAACCTATGGCTACACCTTC.

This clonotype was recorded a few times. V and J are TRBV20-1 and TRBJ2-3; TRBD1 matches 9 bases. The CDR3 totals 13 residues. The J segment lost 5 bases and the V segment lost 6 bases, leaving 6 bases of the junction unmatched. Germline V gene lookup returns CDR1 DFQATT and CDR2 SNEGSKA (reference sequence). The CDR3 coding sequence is TGCAGTGCCCGGGACAGGGTACAAGATACGCAGTATTTT. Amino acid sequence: CSARDRVQDTQYF.

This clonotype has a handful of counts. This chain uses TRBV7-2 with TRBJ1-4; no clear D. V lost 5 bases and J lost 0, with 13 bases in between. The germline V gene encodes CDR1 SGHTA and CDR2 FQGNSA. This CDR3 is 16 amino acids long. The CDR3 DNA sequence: TGTGCCAGCAGCCTCCTTGCGGCAGCAACTAATGAAAAACTGTTTTTT. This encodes CASSLLAAATNEKLFF.

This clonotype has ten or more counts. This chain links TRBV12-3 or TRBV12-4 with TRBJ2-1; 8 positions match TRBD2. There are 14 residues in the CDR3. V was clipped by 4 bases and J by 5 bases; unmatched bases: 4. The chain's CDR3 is CASSWGLGDNEQFF. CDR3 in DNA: TGTGCCAGCAGTTGGGGACTAGGGGACAATGAGCAGTTCTTC.

CDR3 coding DNA: TGTGCCTGGAGTTCTACTTTTAACACCGGGGAGCTGTTTTTT. Amino acid sequence: CAWSSTFNTGELFF. The V gene is TRBV30, the J gene TRBJ2-2; no clear D. The CDR3 is made up of 14 amino acids. V lost 2 bases to trimming and J lost 2 bases, with 9 bases between them. CDR1 is GTSNPN and CDR2 is SVGIG in the germline V gene (reference sequence).

The CDR3 nucleotides read TGTGCCAGTAGTATGGGAGGGCTCACTGAAGCTTTCTTT. Encoded protein: CASSMGGLTEAFF. The chain couples TRBV19 to TRBJ1-1; D is unclear. The germline V gene encodes CDR1 LNHDA and CDR2 SQIVND (reference sequence). V shed 3 bases and J shed 4 bases, with 9 bases lying between them. The CDR3 sequence is 13 residues long.

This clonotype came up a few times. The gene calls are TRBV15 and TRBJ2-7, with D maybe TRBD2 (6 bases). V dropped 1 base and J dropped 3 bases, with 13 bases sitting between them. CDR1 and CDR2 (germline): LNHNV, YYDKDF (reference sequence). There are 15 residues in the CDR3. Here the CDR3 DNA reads TGTGCCACCAGCAGAGGGTTAGCGGAGGGCTACGAGCAGTACTTC. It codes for CATSRGLAEGYEQYF.